This record covers a single T cell receptor beta chain. Only in-frame clones appear in the TCRdb table, and some are missing; sequencing was by immunoSEQ multiplex PCR. The sample holds 30,000 or so clones; approximately 85% are singletons and the top ten take approximately 7.9%. The data are from a study of blood T cell repertoires in COVID-19. Germline CDR1 is MDHEN and CDR2 is SYDVKM. This CDR3 comprises 13 residues. V was shortened by 10 bases and J by 7 bases, with 17 bases between the two germline ends. Sequences were obtained from peripheral blood. The origin of this receptor is a man aged 60 to 69 with COVID-19, enrolled during active disease. The V gene is TRBV28, the J gene TRBJ2-1, with TRBD2 as a possible D gene (7 bases). For the CDR3, the DNA is TGTGCCATTCCTTCGGGGGGCGGGAATGAGCAGTTCTTC. It translates to CAIPSGGGNEQFF. Drawing the rest from reference TRBV28 and TRBJ2-1, the complete variable domain is DVKVTQSSRYLVKRTGEKVFLECVQDMDHENMFWYRQDPGLGLRLIYFSYDVKMKEKGDIPEGYSVSREKKERFSLILESASTNQTSMYLCAIPSGGGNEQFFGPGTRLTVL.